This T cell receptor (beta chain) derives from a study of shared clonotypes between healthy human individuals. Naive CD8 cells, CD45RO-negative and positively selected for CCR7, excluded terminally differentiated effector memory CD45RA+ cells. The CDR3 spans 16 residues. The germline V and J ends were trimmed by 0 bases and 1 base, with 13 bases remaining between them. Germline V gene data show CDR1 as MNHEY and CDR2 as SVGAGI. Assay: immunoSEQ multiplex PCR; the TCRdb copy retains only in-frame clones and omits some. This table has around 2,000,000 clones, roughly 95% appearing once. The V call is TRBV6-5, the J call TRBJ2-7; D possibly corresponds to TRBD1 (6 bases). Sample: naive CD8+ T cells sorted from blood. This sequence was found in a man younger than 35 in good health. The CDR3 sequence is CASSYSSRTGSYEQYF. CDR3 nucleotide sequence: TGTGCCAGCAGTTACTCGAGCAGAACAGGGTCCTACGAGCAGTACTTC.